This T cell receptor beta chain was obtained from a study of T cell changes during pregnancy in multiple sclerosis. Sequencing used immunoSEQ multiplex PCR; TCRdb keeps in-frame clones, though not all of them. The sample comprises tens of thousands of clones, about 92% of which are singletons, and more than 0.15% rests with the top ten. The sample here was CD4+ T cells from peripheral blood mononuclear cells, taken after pregnancy. The origin of this receptor is a female donor in good health, enrolled as a control in a pregnancy study.

CDR3 in DNA: TGCGCCAGCAGGGCCAGGAGCACAGATACGCAGTATTTT. This codes for CASRARSTDTQYF. The genes are TRBV5-1 and TRBJ2-3, with unresolved D. V lost 5 bases and J 0 bases, leaving 7 bases between the germline ends. This CDR3 spans 13 amino acids. CDR1 is SGHRS, CDR2 YFSETQ, per germline.